The entry below describes one T cell receptor beta chain. What it recognizes is unknown. Sequenced by immunoSEQ multiplex PCR; TCRdb stores in-frame clones only, minus some. The sample lists about 400,000 clones, approximately 87% occurring once. The data belong to a study of Ad26.COV2.S vaccination and SARS-CoV-2 variants. Study-level results: Placebo recipients trailed vaccine recipients in spike-specific TCR breadth.

Stated treatment: 15 to 20 received Ad26.COV2.S at low or high dose, single or two shots; roughly five received placebo; per-sample allocation not given. Collection of the samples took place on day 63 after the first injection of vaccine or placebo. This CDR3 contains 21 residues. Germline V gene data show CDR1 as LGHDT and CDR2 as YNNKEL (reference sequence). The V gene lost 1 base and the J gene lost 0 bases, with 22 bases spanning the gap. This TCR derives from a person between 18 and 59 years old who received the Ad26.COV2.S COVID-19 vaccine or a placebo. The gene calls are TRBV3-1 (or the pseudogene TRBV3-2) and TRBJ1-6; D is ambiguous. Sample: peripheral blood, taken in a trial of Ad26.COV2.S vaccine versus placebo. This CDR3 reads CASSQAPVNLPKLSYNSPLHF. CDR3 nucleotides: TGTGCCAGCAGCCAAGCTCCTGTGAATCTTCCTAAACTCTCCTATAATTCACCCCTCCACTTT.